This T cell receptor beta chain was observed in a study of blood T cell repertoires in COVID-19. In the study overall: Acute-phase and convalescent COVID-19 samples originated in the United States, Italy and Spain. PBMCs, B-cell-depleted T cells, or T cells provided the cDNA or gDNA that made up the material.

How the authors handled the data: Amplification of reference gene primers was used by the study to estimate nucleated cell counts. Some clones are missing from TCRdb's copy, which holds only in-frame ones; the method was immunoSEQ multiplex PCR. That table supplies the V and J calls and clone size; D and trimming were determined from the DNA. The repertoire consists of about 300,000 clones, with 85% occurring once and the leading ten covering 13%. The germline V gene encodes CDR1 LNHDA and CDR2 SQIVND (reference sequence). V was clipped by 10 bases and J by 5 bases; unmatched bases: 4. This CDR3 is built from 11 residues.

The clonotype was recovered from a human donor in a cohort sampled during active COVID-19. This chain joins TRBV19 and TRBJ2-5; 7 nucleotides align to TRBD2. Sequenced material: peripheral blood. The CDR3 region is CATRRGETQYF. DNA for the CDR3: TGTGCCACCAGGCGGGGGGAGACCCAGTACTTC.